This T cell receptor (beta chain) was documented in a study of blood T cell repertoires in COVID-19. Study-wide context: Material from acute and convalescent COVID-19 was sourced from the United States, Italy and Spain.

V was cut by 2 bases and J by 3 bases, with 11 bases left in between. The V gene's germline CDR1 is KGHSH and CDR2 LQKENI. This CDR3 is built from 15 residues. Study members were between 18 and 89 years old and lived in approximately 25 US regions. In the original analysis: Reference gene primer amplification yielded estimated nucleated cell counts. The protocol was immunoSEQ multiplex PCR, while the TCRdb copy is restricted to in-frame clones and leaves out a portion. The V and J calls and clone size were taken over from that table, and D and trimming were inferred from the DNA. This repertoire shows about 220,000 clones, 86% found once; its top ten account for 3% to 4.5%.

This chain connects TRBV18 to TRBJ1-5; the D gene is possibly TRBD1 (5 bases). The TCR sequence derives from a woman aged 40 to 50 with acute COVID-19. Sequenced input: PBMCs or T cells enriched from blood (not recorded which). This CDR3 reads CASSPMSGNNQPQHF. The CDR3 bases are TGTGCCAGCTCACCAATGTCAGGGAACAATCAGCCCCAGCATTTT.